This T cell receptor beta chain was recovered during a study of T cell responses to AZD1222 COVID-19 vaccine. Clones were read by immunoSEQ multiplex PCR, and TCRdb kept only the in-frame ones, dropping some. The sample consists of 130,000 or so clones, about 89% of them appearing once. Specimen: peripheral blood, collected on day 0 of AZD1222 vaccination. This TCR was recovered from an adult in good health.

The CDR3 sequence: CASSDAGLAKNIQYF. The CDR3 DNA sequence: TGTGCCAGCAGTGATGCCGGACTAGCCAAAAACATTCAGTACTTC. This sequence joins TRBV6-1 and TRBJ2-4; weak D call: TRBD2 (5 bases). With 3 bases removed from V and 0 bases from J, the gap between germline ends came to 9 bases. Germline CDR1 MNHNS, CDR2 SASEGT. This CDR3 contains 15 residues.